This passage covers 26 T cell receptor beta chains from one sample sequenced in a study of T cells expressing NK-cell markers. One entry per CDR3 protein, without DNA, is what TCRdb gives after re-calling the 5' RACE reads. This listing includes around 260,000 distinct CDR3 sequences. The specimen sequenced was blood T cells: a sorted CD56 or NKG2C T cell subset, CD4+ or CD8+ T cells, or bulk PBMC T cells (not recorded which). The receptors derive from a woman aged 18 to 75 in good health.

The V gene is TRBV7-3, the J gene TRBJ2-1; TCRdb reports TRBD1, a call that lacks DNA to check it against. From germline, CDR1 is SGHTA and CDR2 FQGTGA. The CDR3 length is 12 residues. The CDR3 sequence is CASSLTRGILFF.

The chain carries TRBV12-3 or TRBV12-4 and TRBJ1-5; TCRdb calls TRBD1, which cannot be checked without DNA. This CDR3 is built from 13 residues. CDR3 sequence reads: CASSPGPDQPQHF.

The chain joins TRBV6-2 or TRBV6-3 to TRBJ2-1. This CDR3 region has 12 residues. Looked up from germline, CDR1 is MNHEY and CDR2 is SVGEGT. Here the CDR3 reads CASSFSGIEQFF.

CDR3 region: CASSEYRTAGEKLFF. The chain joins TRBV25-1 to TRBJ1-4. The germline gives CDR1 MGHDK, CDR2 SYGVNS. The CDR3 runs 15 residues.

The genes are TRBV15 and TRBJ1-3; TCRdb's D call, TRBD1, is unchecked because there is no DNA. Germline V gene sequence: CDR1 LNHNV, CDR2 YYDKDF (reference sequence). The CDR3 length is 14 residues. CDR3 residues: CATSRGGPGNTIYF. The full variable domain, in which reference TRBV15 and TRBJ1-3 provide the parts outside the CDR3, is DAMVIQNPRYQVTQFGKPVTLSCSQTLNHNVMYWYQQKSSQAPKLLFHYYDKDFNNEADTPDNFQSRRPNTSFCFLDIRSPGLGDTAMYLCATSRGGPGNTIYFGEGSWLTVV.

The chain is built from TRBV7-8 and TRBJ1-2; TCRdb's D gene call, TRBD1, goes unchecked for lack of DNA. Germline V CDR1 and CDR2: SGHVS, FQNEAQ. CDR3 length: 15 residues. CDR3 region: CASSLVGAGVWGYTF.

CDR3 sequence: CASSPRPGQGAGEAFF. The chain links TRBV7-3 to TRBJ1-1; without DNA, the TCRdb call of TRBD1 cannot be checked. Germline V lookup: CDR1 SGHTA, CDR2 FQGTGA. The CDR3 is made up of 16 amino acids.

The chain uses TRBV5-1 and TRBJ2-1. Germline assignment: CDR1 SGHRS and CDR2 YFSETQ. The CDR3 loop spans 12 amino acids. The CDR3 reads CASSLDRNEQFF.

The CDR3 loop reads CATSDFGIDPEQFF. This sequence joins TRBV24-1 and TRBJ2-1; TCRdb's D gene call, TRBD1, goes unchecked for lack of DNA. The length of the CDR3 is 14 residues. Germline lookup yields CDR1 KGHDR and CDR2 SFDVKD.

The chain joins TRBV4-1 to TRBJ1-5; TCRdb reports TRBD1, a call that lacks DNA to check it against. This CDR3 spans 15 amino acids. The germline CDR1 and CDR2 sequences are MGHRA and YSYEKL. The CDR3 loop is CASSQDSPSNQPQHF.

This chain uses TRBV20-1 with TRBJ2-1; TCRdb returns TRBD1, unconfirmable since there is no DNA. Germline V gene sequence: CDR1 DFQATT, CDR2 SNEGSKA (reference sequence). The CDR3 length is 17 residues. CDR3 sequence: CSARDARPALSYNEQFF.

The J gene is TRBJ2-3, the V gene TRBV10-3; with no DNA, the TCRdb D assignment of TRBD1 cannot be verified. Germline CDR1 and CDR2: ENHRY and SYGVKD. This CDR3 has 15 residues. The CDR3 loop is CAISAEGGGTDTQYF.

The chain couples TRBV7-8 to TRBJ2-7. Germline V CDR1 and CDR2: SGHVS, FQNEAQ. CDR3 size: 15 residues. This CDR3 is CASSLGPDVSYEQYF. The whole variable domain, filled in from reference TRBV7-8 and TRBJ2-7, reads GAGVSQSPRYKVAKRGQDVALRCDPISGHVSLFWYQQALGQGPEFLTYFQNEAQLDKSGLPSDRFFAERPEGSVSTLKIQRTQQEDSAVYLCASSLGPDVSYEQYFGPGTRLTVT.

The gene calls are TRBV20-1 and TRBJ1-5; the D call of TRBD1 rests on TCRdb alone, since no DNA is present to check it. Germline CDR1 and CDR2: DFQATT and SNEGSKA (reference sequence). This CDR3 contains 15 residues. CDR3 sequence: CSASIIDGGNQPQHF.

The chain joins TRBV19 to TRBJ2-2; the TCRdb D gene call, TRBD1, has no DNA to confirm it. CDR1 is LNHDA, CDR2 SQIVND, per germline (reference sequence). This CDR3 contains 13 residues. CDR3 sequence reads: CASGYRSGRELFF.

CDR3 sequence reads: CASAGTSGTGELFF. The rearrangement joins TRBV7-7 to TRBJ2-2; the D gene TCRdb calls, TRBD2, cannot be checked with no DNA. CDR3 length: 14 amino acids. In germline, CDR1 is SSHAT, CDR2 FNYEAQ (reference sequence).

This sequence joins TRBV5-1 and TRBJ1-4; as DNA is missing, the TRBD1 call by TCRdb cannot be tested. The germline gives CDR1 SGHRS, CDR2 YFSETQ. This CDR3 is 14 amino acids long. CDR3 sequence reads: CASSLEWGNEKLFF.

V is TRBV20-1 and J is TRBJ1-4. This CDR3 has 15 amino acids. The germline CDR1 and CDR2 sequences are DFQATT and SNEGSKA (reference sequence). The CDR3 reads CSAREQGGANEKLFF.

The chain employs TRBV15 and TRBJ2-1; TCRdb lists TRBD2, though no DNA is available to test this call. The CDR3 sequence is 15 residues long. The germline CDR1 and CDR2 sequences are LNHNV and YYDKDF (reference sequence). The CDR3 is CATSRAAGGSNEQFF. The full variable domain, rest sourced from reference TRBV15 and TRBJ2-1, is DAMVIQNPRYQVTQFGKPVTLSCSQTLNHNVMYWYQQKSSQAPKLLFHYYDKDFNNEADTPDNFQSRRPNTSFCFLDIRSPGLGDTAMYLCATSRAAGGSNEQFFGPGTRLTVL.

The chain combines TRBV3-1 with TRBJ2-5; as DNA is missing, the TRBD2 call by TCRdb cannot be tested. The V gene's germline CDR1 is LGHDT and CDR2 YNNKEL (reference sequence). The CDR3 covers 15 residues. The CDR3 is CASSLPGLSLETQYF.

This rearrangement joins TRBV7-9 to TRBJ1-1; without DNA, the TCRdb call of TRBD1 cannot be checked. In germline, CDR1 is SEHNR, CDR2 FQNEAQ (reference sequence). The CDR3 contains 13 residues. This CDR3 is CASSPTGGTEAFF.

V is TRBV11-2 and J is TRBJ2-1; the D gene TCRdb calls, TRBD2, cannot be checked with no DNA. This CDR3 spans 13 amino acids. The V gene's germline CDR1 is SGHAT and CDR2 FQNNGV. CDR3 region: CASRDLARNEQFF. Together with reference TRBV11-2 and TRBJ2-1, the CDR3 gives the full variable domain: EAGVAQSPRYKIIEKRQSVAFWCNPISGHATLYWYQQILGQGPKLLIQFQNNGVVDDSQLPKDRFSAERLKGVDSTLKIQPAKLEDSAVYLCASRDLARNEQFFGPGTRLTVL.

The chain joins TRBV7-9 to TRBJ2-1. Germline V lookup: CDR1 SEHNR, CDR2 FQNEAQ (reference sequence). The CDR3 is made up of 12 amino acids. The CDR3 spells CASSQSRNEQFF. Combining the CDR3 with reference TRBV7-9 and TRBJ2-1 gives the whole variable domain DTGVSQNPRHKITKRGQNVTFRCDPISEHNRLYWYRQTLGQGPEFLTYFQNEAQLEKSRLLSDRFSAERPKGSFSTLEIQRTEQGDSAMYLCASSQSRNEQFFGPGTRLTVL.

The chain carries TRBV7-3 and TRBJ2-1; TCRdb calls TRBD2, which cannot be checked without DNA. The germline CDR1 and CDR2 sequences are SGHTA and FQGTGA. The CDR3 runs to 17 residues. CDR3 protein: CASSLRGGLSPRNEQFF.

The V gene is TRBV27, the J gene TRBJ2-3; TCRdb reports TRBD1, a call that lacks DNA to check it against. Germline CDR1 is MNHEY and CDR2 is SMNVEV (reference sequence). This CDR3 region has 14 residues. The CDR3 loop is CASRKRQGSDTQYF.

This chain connects TRBV20-1 to TRBJ1-1; there is no DNA to check the TCRdb D call of TRBD1. Germline V gene data show CDR1 as DFQATT and CDR2 as SNEGSKA (reference sequence). The CDR3 loop spans 14 amino acids. The CDR3 here is CSAHIGYTGREAFF.